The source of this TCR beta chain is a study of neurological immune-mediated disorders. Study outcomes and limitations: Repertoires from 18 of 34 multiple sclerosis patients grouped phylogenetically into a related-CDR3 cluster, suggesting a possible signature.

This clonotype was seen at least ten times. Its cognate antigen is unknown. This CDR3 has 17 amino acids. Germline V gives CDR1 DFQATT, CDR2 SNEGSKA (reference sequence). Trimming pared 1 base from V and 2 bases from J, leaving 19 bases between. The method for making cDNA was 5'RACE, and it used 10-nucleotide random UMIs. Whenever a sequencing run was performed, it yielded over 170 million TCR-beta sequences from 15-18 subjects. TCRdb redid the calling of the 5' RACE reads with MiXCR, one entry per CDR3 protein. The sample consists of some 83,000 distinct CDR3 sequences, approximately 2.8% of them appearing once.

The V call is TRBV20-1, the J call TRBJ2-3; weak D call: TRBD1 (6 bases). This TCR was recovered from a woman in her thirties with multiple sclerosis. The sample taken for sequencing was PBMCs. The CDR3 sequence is CSARGMVGRDNTDTQYF. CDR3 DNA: TGCAGTGCTAGAGGGATGGTGGGCAGGGACAACACAGATACGCAGTATTTT.